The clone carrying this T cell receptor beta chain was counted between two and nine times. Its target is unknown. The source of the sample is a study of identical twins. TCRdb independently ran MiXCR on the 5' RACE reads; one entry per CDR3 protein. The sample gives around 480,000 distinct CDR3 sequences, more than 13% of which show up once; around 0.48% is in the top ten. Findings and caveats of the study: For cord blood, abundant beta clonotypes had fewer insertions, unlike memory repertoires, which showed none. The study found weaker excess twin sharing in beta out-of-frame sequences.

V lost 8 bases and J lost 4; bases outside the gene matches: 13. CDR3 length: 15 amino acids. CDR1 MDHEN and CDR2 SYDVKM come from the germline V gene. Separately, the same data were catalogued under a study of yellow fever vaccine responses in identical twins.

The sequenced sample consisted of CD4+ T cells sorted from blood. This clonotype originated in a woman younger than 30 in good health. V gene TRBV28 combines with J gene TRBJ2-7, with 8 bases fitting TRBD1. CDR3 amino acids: CASLKGGQGVYEQYF. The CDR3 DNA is TGTGCCAGCTTGAAGGGCGGACAGGGAGTTTACGAGCAGTACTTC.